This T cell receptor (beta chain) was retrieved from a study of cytomegalovirus exposure and HLA in healthy donors. Study overall: The approximately 120 validation repertoires and the roughly 690 first-cohort repertoires shared a platform, a later analysis reported.

TCRdb keeps only in-frame clones here, not all; method: immunoSEQ multiplex PCR. The repertoire has some 110,000 clones, approximately 86% of them found once; the top ten carry about 4%. The J segment lost 7 bases and the V segment lost 5 bases, leaving 4 bases of the junction unmatched. CDR1 is SEHNR, CDR2 FQNEAQ, per germline (reference sequence). The CDR3 loop spans 13 amino acids. The TCR originated in a man aged 18 to 29 in good health and CMV-seropositive. The rearrangement links TRBV7-9 to TRBJ2-1; 8 bases map to TRBD2. Sequencing used PBMCs. The CDR3 DNA follows: TGTGCCAGCAGCCCCCGGGGGGGAAATGAGCAGTTCTTC. It specifies CASSPRGGNEQFF.